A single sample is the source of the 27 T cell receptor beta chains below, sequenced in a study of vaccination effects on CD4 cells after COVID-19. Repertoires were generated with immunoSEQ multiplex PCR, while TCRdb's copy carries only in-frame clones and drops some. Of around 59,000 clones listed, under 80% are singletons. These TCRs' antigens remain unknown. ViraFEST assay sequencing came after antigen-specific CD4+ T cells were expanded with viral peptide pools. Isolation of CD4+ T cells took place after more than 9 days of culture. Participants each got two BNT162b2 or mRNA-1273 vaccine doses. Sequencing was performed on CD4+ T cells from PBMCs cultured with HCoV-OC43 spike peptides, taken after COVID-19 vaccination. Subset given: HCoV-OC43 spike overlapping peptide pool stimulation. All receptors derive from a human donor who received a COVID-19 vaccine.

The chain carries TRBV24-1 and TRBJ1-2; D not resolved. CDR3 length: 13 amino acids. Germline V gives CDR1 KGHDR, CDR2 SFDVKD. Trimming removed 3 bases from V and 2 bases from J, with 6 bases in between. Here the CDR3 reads CATSDPVNYGYTF. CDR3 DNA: TGTGCCACCAGTGATCCCGTGAACTATGGCTACACCTTC.

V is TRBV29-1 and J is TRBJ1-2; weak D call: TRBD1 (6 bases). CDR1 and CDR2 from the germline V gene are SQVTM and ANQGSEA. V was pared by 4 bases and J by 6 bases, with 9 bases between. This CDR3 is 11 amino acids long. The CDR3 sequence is CSVARGNGYTF. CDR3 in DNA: TGCAGCGTTGCAAGGGGGAATGGCTACACCTTC. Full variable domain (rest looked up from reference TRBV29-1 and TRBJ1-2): SAVISQKPSRDICQRGTSLTIQCQVDSQVTMMFWYRQQPGQSLTLIATANQGSEATYESGFVIDKFPISRPNLTFSTLTVSNMSPEDSSIYLCSVARGNGYTFGSGTRLTVV.

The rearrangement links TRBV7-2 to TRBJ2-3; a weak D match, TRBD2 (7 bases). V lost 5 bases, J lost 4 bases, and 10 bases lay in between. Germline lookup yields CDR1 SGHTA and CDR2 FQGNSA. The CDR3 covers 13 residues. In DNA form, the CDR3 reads TGTGCCAGCAGCCAAGGGGGGGCAGATACGCAGTATTTT. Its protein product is CASSQGGADTQYF. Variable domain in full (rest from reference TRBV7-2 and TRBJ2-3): GAGVSQSPSNKVTEKGKDVELRCDPISGHTALYWYRQSLGQGLEFLIYFQGNSAPDKSGLPSDRFSAERTGGSVSTLTIQRTQQEDSAVYLCASSQGGADTQYFGPGTRLTVL.

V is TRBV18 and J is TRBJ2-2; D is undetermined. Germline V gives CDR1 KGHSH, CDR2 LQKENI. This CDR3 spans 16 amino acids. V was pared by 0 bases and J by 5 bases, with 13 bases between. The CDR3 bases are TGTGCCAGCTCACCACCCCTCAGTCTACCGACCGGGGAGCTGTTTTTT. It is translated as CASSPPLSLPTGELFF. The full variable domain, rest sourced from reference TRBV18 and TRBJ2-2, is NAGVMQNPRHLVRRRGQEARLRCSPMKGHSHVYWYRQLPEEGLKFMVYLQKENIIDESGMPKERFSAEFPKEGPSILRIQQVVRGDSAAYFCASSPPLSLPTGELFFGEGSRLTVL.

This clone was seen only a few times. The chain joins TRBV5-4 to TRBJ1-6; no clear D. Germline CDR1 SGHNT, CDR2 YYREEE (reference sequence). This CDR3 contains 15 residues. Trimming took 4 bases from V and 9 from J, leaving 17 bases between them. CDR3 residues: CASSTRGVGSSPLHF. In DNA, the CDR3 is TGTGCCAGCAGCACCCGGGGTGTGGGGTCTTCACCCCTCCACTTT.

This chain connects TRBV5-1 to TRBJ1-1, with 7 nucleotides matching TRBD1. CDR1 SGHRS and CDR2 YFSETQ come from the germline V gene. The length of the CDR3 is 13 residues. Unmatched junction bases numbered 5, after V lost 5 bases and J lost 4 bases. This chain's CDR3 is CASSPQGTTEAFF. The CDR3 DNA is TGCGCCAGCAGTCCACAGGGGACCACTGAAGCTTTCTTT.

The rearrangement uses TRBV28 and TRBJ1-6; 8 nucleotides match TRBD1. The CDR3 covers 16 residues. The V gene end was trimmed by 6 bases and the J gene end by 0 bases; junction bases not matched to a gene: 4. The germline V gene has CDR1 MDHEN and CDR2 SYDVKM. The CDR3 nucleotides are TGTGCCAGCAGCACTACAGGGGGCTCCTATAATTCACCCCTCCACTTT. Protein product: CASSTTGGSYNSPLHF.

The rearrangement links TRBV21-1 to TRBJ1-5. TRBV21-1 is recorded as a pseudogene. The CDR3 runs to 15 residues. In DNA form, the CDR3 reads TGTGCCAGGGAGCGGGGAGCTTATAGCAATCAGCCCCAGCATTTT. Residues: CARERGAYSNQPQHF.

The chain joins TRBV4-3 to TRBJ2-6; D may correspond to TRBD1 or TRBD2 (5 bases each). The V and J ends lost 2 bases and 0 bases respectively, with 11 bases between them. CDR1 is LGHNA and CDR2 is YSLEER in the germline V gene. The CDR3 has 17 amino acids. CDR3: CASSQFAGSSGANVLTF. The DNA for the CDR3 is TGCGCCAGCAGCCAATTCGCAGGGAGCTCTGGGGCCAACGTCCTGACTTTC.

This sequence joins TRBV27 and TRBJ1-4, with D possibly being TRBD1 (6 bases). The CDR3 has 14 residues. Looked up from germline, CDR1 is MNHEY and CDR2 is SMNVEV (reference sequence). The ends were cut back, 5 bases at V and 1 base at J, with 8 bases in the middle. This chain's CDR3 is CASSIRGTNEKLFF. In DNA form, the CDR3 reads TGTGCCAGCAGTATCAGGGGAACTAATGAAAAACTGTTTTTT.

The CDR3 DNA is TGTGCCAGCAGCCCAAATGGCGGGGCAACGAACACTGAAGCTTTCTTT. It translates to CASSPNGGATNTEAFF. This chain links TRBV5-4 with TRBJ1-1, with D possibly matching TRBD1 (5 bases). Per the germline V gene, CDR1 is SGHNT and CDR2 is YYREEE (reference sequence). The CDR3 is 16 residues long. Trimming cost V 4 bases and J 1 base, with 17 bases left between them.

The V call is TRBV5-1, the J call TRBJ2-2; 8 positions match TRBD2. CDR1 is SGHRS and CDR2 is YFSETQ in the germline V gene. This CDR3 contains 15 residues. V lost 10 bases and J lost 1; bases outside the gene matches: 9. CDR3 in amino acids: CAGDPGTRNTGELFF. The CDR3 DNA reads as TGCGCCGGCGACCCCGGGACTAGGAACACCGGGGAGCTGTTTTTT.

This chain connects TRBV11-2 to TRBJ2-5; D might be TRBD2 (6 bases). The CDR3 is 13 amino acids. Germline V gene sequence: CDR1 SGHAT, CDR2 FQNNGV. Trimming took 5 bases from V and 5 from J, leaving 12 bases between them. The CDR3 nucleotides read TGTGCCAGCAGCCCCGGCCGGGGGGAGACCCAGTACTTC. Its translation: CASSPGRGETQYF.

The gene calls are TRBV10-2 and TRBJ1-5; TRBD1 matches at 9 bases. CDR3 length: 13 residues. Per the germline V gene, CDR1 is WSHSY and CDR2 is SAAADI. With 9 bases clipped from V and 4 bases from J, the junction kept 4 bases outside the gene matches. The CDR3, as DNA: TGCGCCAGTAGGGGGACAGGGAATCAGCCCCAGCATTTT. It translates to CASRGTGNQPQHF.

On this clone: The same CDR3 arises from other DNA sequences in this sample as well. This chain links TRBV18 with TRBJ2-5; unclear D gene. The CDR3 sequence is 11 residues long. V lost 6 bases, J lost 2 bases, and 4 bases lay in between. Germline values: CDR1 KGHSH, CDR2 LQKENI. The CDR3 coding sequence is TGTGCCAGCTCCCGTCAAGAGACCCAGTACTTC. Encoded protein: CASSRQETQYF.

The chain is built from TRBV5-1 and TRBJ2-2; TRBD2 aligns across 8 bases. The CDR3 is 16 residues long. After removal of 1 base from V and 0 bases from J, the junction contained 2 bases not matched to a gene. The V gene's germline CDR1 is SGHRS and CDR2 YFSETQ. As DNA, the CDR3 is TGCGCCAGCAGCTTGACTAGCGGTACGAACACCGGGGAGCTGTTTTTT. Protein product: CASSLTSGTNTGELFF.

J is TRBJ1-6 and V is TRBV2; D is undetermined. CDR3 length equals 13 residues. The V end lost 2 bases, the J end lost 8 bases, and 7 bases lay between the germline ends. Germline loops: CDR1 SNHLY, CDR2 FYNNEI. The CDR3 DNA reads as TGTGCCAGCAGTGAAAGTTCGGATTCACCCCTCCACTTT. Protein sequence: CASSESSDSPLHF.

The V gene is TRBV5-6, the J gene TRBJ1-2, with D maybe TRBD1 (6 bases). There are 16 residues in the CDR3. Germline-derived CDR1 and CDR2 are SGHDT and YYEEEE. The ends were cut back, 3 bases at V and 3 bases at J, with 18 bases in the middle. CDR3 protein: CASSSKYRVVDYGYTF. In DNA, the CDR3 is TGTGCCAGCAGCTCTAAATACAGGGTCGTCGACTATGGCTACACCTTC. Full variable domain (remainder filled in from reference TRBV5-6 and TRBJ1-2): DAGVTQSPTHLIKTRGQQVTLRCSPKSGHDTVSWYQQALGQGPQFIFQYYEEEERQRGNFPDRFSGHQFPNYSSELNVNALLLGDSALYLCASSSKYRVVDYGYTFGSGTRLTVV.

CDR3 amino acids: CASSLWAGGDYEQYV. As DNA, the CDR3 is TGTGCCAGCAGCTTATGGGCCGGAGGGGACTACGAGCAGTACGTC. The rearrangement joins TRBV5-6 to TRBJ2-7, with a possible D match to TRBD2 (6 bases). Germline V gene lookup returns CDR1 SGHDT and CDR2 YYEEEE. The germline V and J ends were trimmed by 2 bases and 3 bases, with 15 bases remaining between them. The CDR3 extends over 15 amino acids.

The CDR3: CASSPDGNTEAFF. The CDR3 bases are TGCGCCAGCAGCCCGGACGGGAACACTGAAGCTTTCTTT. The chain carries TRBV5-1 and TRBJ1-1; D not resolved. The germline V gene encodes CDR1 SGHRS and CDR2 YFSETQ. With 4 bases removed from V and 1 base from J, the gap between germline ends came to 8 bases. The CDR3 runs 13 residues.

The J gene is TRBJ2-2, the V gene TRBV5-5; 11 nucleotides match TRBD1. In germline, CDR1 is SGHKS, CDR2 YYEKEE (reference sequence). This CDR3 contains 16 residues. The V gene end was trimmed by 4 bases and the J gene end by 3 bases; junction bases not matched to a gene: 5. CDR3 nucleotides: TGTGCCAGCAGCATTGGGACAGGGGGGGACACCGGGGAGCTGTTTTTT. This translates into CASSIGTGGDTGELFF. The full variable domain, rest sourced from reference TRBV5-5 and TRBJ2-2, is DAGVTQSPTHLIKTRGQQVTLRCSPISGHKSVSWYQQVLGQGPQFIFQYYEKEERGRGNFPDRFSARQFPNYSSELNVNALLLGDSALYLCASSIGTGGDTGELFFGEGSRLTVL.

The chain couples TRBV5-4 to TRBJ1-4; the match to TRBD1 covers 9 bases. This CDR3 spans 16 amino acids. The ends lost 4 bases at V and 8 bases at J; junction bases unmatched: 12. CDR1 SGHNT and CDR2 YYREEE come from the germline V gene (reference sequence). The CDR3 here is CASSAGTGKDGEKLFF. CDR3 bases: TGTGCCAGCAGCGCCGGGACAGGGAAGGATGGCGAAAAACTGTTTTTT.

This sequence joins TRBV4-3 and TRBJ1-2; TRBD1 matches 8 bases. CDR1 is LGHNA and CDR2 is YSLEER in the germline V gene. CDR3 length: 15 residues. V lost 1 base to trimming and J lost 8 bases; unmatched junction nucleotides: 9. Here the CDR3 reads CASSQGTGILLGYTF. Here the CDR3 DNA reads TGCGCCAGCAGCCAAGGGACAGGGATTTTATTAGGCTACACCTTC.

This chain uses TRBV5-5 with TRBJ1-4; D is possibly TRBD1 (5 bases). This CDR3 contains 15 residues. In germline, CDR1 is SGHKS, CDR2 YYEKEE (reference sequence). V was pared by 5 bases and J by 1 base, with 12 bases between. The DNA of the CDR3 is TGTGCCAGCAGTAAGGGACTTATAACTAATGAAAAACTGTTTTTT. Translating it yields CASSKGLITNEKLFF.

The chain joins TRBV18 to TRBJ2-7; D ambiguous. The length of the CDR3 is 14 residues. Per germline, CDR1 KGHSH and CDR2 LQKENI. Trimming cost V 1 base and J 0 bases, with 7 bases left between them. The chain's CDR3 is CASSPQPGSYEQYV. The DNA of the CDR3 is TGTGCCAGCTCACCACAACCCGGCTCCTACGAGCAGTACGTC.

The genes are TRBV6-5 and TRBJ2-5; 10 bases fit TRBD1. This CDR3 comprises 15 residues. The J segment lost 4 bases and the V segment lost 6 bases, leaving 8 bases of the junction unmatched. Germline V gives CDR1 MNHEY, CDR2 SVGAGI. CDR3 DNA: TGTGCCAGCAGACTGACAGGGGGCGCGGGAGAGACCCAGTACTTC. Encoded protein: CASRLTGGAGETQYF.

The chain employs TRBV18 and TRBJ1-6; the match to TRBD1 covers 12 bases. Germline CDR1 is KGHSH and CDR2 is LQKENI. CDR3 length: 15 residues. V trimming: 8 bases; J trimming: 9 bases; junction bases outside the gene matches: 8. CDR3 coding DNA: TGTGCCAGCGCTGGGACAGGGGGCATGGGTTCACCCCTCCACTTT. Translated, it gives CASAGTGGMGSPLHF. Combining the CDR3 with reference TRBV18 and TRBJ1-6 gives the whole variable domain NAGVMQNPRHLVRRRGQEARLRCSPMKGHSHVYWYRQLPEEGLKFMVYLQKENIIDESGMPKERFSAEFPKEGPSILRIQQVVRGDSAAYFCASAGTGGMGSPLHFGNGTRLTVT.